Each of the 14 T cell receptor beta chains below was sequenced from the same sample in a study of human T cells and chemical hapten exposure. In TCRdb, the RACE reads were re-called with MiXCR into one record per CDR3 protein. The sample holds 50,000 to 65,000 distinct CDR3 sequences, about 11% seen once. Time point here: pre-sensitization, week 0. Treatment defined: therapeutic diphenylcyclopropenone sensitization with weekly scalp DPC. The specimen comprised whole blood, sampled in connection with sensitization to the hapten diphenylcyclopropenone (DPC). The receptors originated from a woman in her forties with alopecia areata. Some clones in this sample may be carry-over from other donors' samples.

In this sample, this clonotype turned up many times. The chain couples TRBV6-5 to TRBJ2-6; D remains ambiguous. V was clipped by 2 bases and J by 4 bases, with 9 bases between them. CDR3 size: 15 residues. CDR1 MNHEY and CDR2 SVGAGI come from the germline V gene. CDR3 nucleotides: TGTGCCAGCAGTTACGTGGGCTTGGGGGCCAACGTCCTGACTTTC. It codes for CASSYVGLGANVLTF.

The chain uses TRBV6-5 and TRBJ2-6, with a tentative D call TRBD2 (5 bases). The germline V gene encodes CDR1 MNHEY and CDR2 SVGAGI. The germline V and J ends were trimmed by 5 bases and 2 bases, with 10 bases remaining between them. This CDR3 has 15 residues. DNA of the CDR3: TGTGCCAGCAGTACCGGGGTGGCTGGGGCCAACGTCCTGACTTTC. It encodes CASSTGVAGANVLTF.

This clonotype was counted between two and nine times. The chain joins TRBV6-2 or TRBV6-3 to TRBJ1-1, with 8 nucleotides matching TRBD1. Per germline, CDR1 MNHEY and CDR2 SVGEGT. CDR3 size: 14 residues. Trimming cost V 5 bases and J 4 bases; bases outside gene matches: 6. CDR3 loop: CASSLDRVSTEAFF. The CDR3 DNA sequence: TGTGCCAGCAGTCTGGACAGGGTGAGCACTGAAGCTTTCTTT.

The chain's CDR3 is CASSPSTAIGSNQPQHF. The CDR3, as DNA: TGTGCCAGCAGTCCTTCAACGGCAATTGGTAGCAATCAGCCCCAGCATTTT. The chain recombines TRBV27 with TRBJ1-5; no clear D gene. Trimming cost V 5 bases and J 0 bases, with 17 bases left between them. The CDR3 has 17 residues. Germline CDR1 is MNHEY and CDR2 is SMNVEV (reference sequence).

This clonotype has a single count. This may be a read error: a much more frequent sequence differs by one nucleotide. The chain uses TRBV10-1 and TRBJ1-1; a weak D match, TRBD1 (6 bases). Germline CDR1 is WNHNN and CDR2 is SYGVQD (reference sequence). The CDR3 runs 14 residues. Between the trimmed V and J ends, which lost 3 bases and 3 bases, there was a span of 11 bases. In DNA, the CDR3 is TGCGCCAGCAGTGAAGGGGGAACGTACACTGAAGCTTTCTTT. It yields the protein CASSEGGTYTEAFF.

J is TRBJ2-2 and V is TRBV29-1; D unclear. CDR3 length equals 14 residues. Germline-derived CDR1 and CDR2 are SQVTM and ANQGSEA. Trimming took off 4 bases at V and 1 base at J, with 10 bases between the two ends. CDR3 DNA: TGCAGCGTTGTAGGCCACTTGAACACCGGGGAGCTGTTTTTT. Residues: CSVVGHLNTGELFF.

This chain uses TRBV11-3 with TRBJ2-2, with TRBD1 matching 7 bases. CDR3 length: 12 amino acids. Germline CDR1 and CDR2: SGHNT and YENEEA. V lost 4 bases and J lost 8; bases outside the gene matches: 1. This CDR3 is CASSSGQGELFF. The CDR3 DNA follows: TGTGCCAGCAGCTCGGGACAGGGGGAGCTGTTTTTT. Using reference TRBV11-3 and TRBJ2-2 for the parts outside the CDR3, the full variable domain is EAGVVQSPRYKIIEKKQPVAFWCNPISGHNTLYWYLQNLGQGPELLIRYENEEAVDDSQLPKDRFSAERLKGVDSTLKIQPAELGDSAVYLCASSSGQGELFFGEGSRLTVL.

This clonotype was found many times. V gene TRBV5-1 combines with J gene TRBJ2-3; D ambiguous. The CDR3 contains 12 residues. V was pared by 3 bases and J by 3 bases, with 5 bases between. In germline, CDR1 is SGHRS, CDR2 YFSETQ. This chain's CDR3 is CASSWDTDTQYF. The CDR3 DNA reads as TGCGCCAGCAGCTGGGATACAGATACGCAGTATTTT.

The chain has TRBV20-1 and TRBJ2-3; 9 nucleotides align to TRBD2. Germline CDR1 reads DFQATT; CDR2 reads SNEGSKA (reference sequence). The CDR3 is 17 amino acids. J lost 2 bases, V lost 1 base, and 10 bases had no gene match. CDR3 in amino acids: CSARGVTSGRYTDTQYF. In DNA, the CDR3 is TGCAGTGCTAGAGGGGTAACTAGCGGGCGTTACACAGATACGCAGTATTTT.

In its sample, this clonotype was seen a few times. V is TRBV5-1 and J is TRBJ2-1; no clear D gene. The germline gives CDR1 SGHRS, CDR2 YFSETQ. This CDR3 has 14 amino acids. Deletions cut 0 bases from V and 3 bases from J, with 7 bases between. The CDR3 spells CASSLDTVYNEQFF. CDR3 bases: TGCGCCAGCAGCTTGGATACAGTCTACAATGAGCAGTTCTTC.

This clonotype was picked up many times. The chain employs TRBV20-1 and TRBJ1-4, with a possible D match to TRBD1 (6 bases). The germline gives CDR1 DFQATT, CDR2 SNEGSKA (reference sequence). CDR3 size: 14 residues. Trimming took 0 bases from V and 4 from J, leaving 9 bases between them. The CDR3 region has the DNA TGCAGTGCTAGAGAGGCAGGGGATAATGAAAAACTGTTTTTT. This gives the protein CSAREAGDNEKLFF.

This clonotype was seen only a few times. The CDR3 DNA reads as TGTGCCAGCAGCCCAAGCCTAATAGCGCGCGAGCAGTACTTC. This gives the protein CASSPSLIAREQYF. The rearrangement links TRBV7-2 to TRBJ2-7, with D perhaps matching TRBD2 (5 bases). Between the trimmed V and J ends, which lost 5 bases and 6 bases, there was a span of 17 bases. The CDR3 has 14 residues. The V gene's germline CDR1 is SGHTA and CDR2 FQGNSA.

This chain links TRBV5-5 with TRBJ2-7; 12 positions match TRBD1. This CDR3 has 15 residues. Trimming cost V 4 bases and J 9 bases; bases outside gene matches: 11. Germline CDR1 and CDR2: SGHKS and YYEKEE (reference sequence). This CDR3 is CASSIAGTGGEWQYF. In nucleotides, the CDR3 is TGTGCCAGCAGCATTGCTGGGACAGGGGGCGAGTGGCAGTACTTC. The full variable domain, its missing parts supplied by reference TRBV5-5 and TRBJ2-7, is DAGVTQSPTHLIKTRGQQVTLRCSPISGHKSVSWYQQVLGQGPQFIFQYYEKEERGRGNFPDRFSARQFPNYSSELNVNALLLGDSALYLCASSIAGTGGEWQYFGPGTRLTVT.

By its share, this clonotype is medium-sized. The V call is TRBV7-2, the J call TRBJ2-6; D gene unclear. The CDR3 length is 16 residues. Trimming took 5 bases from V and 4 from J, leaving 15 bases between them. Germline V CDR1 and CDR2: SGHTA, FQGNSA. CDR3 loop: CASSLLHPPGANVLTF. In DNA, the CDR3 is TGTGCCAGCAGCCTCCTACACCCGCCCGGGGCCAACGTCCTGACTTTC.